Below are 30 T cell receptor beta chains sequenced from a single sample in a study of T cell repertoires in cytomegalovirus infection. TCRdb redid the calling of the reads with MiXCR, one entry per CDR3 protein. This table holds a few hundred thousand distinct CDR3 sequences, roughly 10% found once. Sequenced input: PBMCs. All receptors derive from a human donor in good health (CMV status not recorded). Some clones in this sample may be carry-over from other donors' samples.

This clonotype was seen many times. The CDR3 nucleotides are TGTGCCAGCAGCTCCCAGCTTGGACTCCACACAGATACGCAGTATTTT. Protein: CASSSQLGLHTDTQYF. This sequence joins TRBV7-2 and TRBJ2-3, with TRBD2 as a possible D gene (5 bases). V gave up 4 bases and J gave up 2 bases, with 16 bases separating them. The CDR3 totals 16 residues. The germline gives CDR1 SGHTA, CDR2 FQGNSA.

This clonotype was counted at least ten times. CDR3 sequence (DNA): TGTGCCAGCAGCTTGGAGGGGGCGAGTTGGGCTGAAGCTTTCTTT. This gives the protein CASSLEGASWAEAFF. The J gene is TRBJ1-1, the V gene TRBV11-3; 7 bases map to TRBD1. Germline trimming cut 3 bases from V and 6 bases from J; bases unmatched to any gene: 10. From germline, CDR1 is SGHNT and CDR2 YENEEA. This CDR3 contains 15 residues.

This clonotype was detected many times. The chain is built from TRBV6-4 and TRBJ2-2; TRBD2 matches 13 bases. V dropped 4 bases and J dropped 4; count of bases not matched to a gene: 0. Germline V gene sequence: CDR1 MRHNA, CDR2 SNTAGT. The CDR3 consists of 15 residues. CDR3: CASSGTSGSTGELFF. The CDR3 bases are TGTGCCAGCAGTGGGACTAGCGGGAGCACCGGGGAGCTGTTTTTT.

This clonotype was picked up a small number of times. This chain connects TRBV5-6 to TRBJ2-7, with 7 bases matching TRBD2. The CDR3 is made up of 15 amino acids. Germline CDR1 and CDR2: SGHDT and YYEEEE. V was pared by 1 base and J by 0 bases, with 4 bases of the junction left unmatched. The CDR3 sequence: CASSLSGAFSYEQYF. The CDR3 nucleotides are TGTGCCAGCAGCTTGAGCGGGGCCTTCTCCTACGAGCAGTACTTC.

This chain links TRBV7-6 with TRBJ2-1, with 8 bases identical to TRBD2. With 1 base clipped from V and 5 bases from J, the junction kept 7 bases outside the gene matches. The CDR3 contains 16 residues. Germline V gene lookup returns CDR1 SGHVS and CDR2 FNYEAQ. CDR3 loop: CASSLGGLVGHNEQFF. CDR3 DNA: TGTGCCAGCAGCTTAGGGGGACTAGTGGGGCACAATGAGCAGTTCTTC.

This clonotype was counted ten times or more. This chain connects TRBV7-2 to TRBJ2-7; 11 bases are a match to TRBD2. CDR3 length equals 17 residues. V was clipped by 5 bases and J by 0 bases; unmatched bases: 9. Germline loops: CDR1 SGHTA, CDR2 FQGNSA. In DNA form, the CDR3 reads TGTGCCAGCAGCGAGCGGGTTGGGACTAGCGGCTCCTACGAGCAGTACTTC. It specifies CASSERVGTSGSYEQYF.

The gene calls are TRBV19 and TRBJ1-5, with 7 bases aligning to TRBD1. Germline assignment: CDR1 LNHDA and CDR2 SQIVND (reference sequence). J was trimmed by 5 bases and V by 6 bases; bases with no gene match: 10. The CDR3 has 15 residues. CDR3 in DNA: TGTGCCAGTAGCCCCCCCACAGGGGCGCATCAGCCCCAGCATTTT. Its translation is CASSPPTGAHQPQHF.

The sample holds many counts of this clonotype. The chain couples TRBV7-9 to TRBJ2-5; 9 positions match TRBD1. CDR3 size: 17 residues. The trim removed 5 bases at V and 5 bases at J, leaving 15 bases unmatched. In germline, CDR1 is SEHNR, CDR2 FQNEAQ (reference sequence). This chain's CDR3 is CASSQGQGLARMETQYF. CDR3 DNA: TGTGCCAGCAGCCAGGGACAGGGTCTCGCCAGAATGGAGACCCAGTACTTC.

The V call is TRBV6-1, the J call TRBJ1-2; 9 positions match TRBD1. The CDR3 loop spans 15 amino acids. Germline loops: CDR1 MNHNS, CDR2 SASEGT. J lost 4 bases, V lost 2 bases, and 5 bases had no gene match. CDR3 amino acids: CASSEWGQGIYGYTF. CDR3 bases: TGTGCCAGCAGTGAATGGGGACAGGGAATCTATGGCTACACCTTC.

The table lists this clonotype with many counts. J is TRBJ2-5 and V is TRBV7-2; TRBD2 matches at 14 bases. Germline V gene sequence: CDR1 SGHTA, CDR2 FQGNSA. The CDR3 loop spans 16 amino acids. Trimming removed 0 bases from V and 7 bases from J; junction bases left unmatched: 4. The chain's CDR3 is CASSLATSGRVATQYF. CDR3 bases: TGTGCCAGCAGCTTAGCGACTAGCGGGAGGGTTGCGACCCAGTACTTC.

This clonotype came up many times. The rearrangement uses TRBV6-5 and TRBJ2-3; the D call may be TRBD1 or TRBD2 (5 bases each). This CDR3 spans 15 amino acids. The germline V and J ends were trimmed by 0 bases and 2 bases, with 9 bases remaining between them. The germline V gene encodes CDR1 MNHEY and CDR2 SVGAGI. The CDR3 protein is CASSYSGATTDTQYF. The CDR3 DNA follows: TGTGCCAGCAGTTACTCCGGGGCAACCACAGATACGCAGTATTTT.

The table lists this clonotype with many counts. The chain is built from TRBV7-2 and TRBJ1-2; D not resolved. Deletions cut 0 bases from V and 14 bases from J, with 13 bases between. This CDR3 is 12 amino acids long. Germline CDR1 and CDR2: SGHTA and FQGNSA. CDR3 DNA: TGTGCCAGCAGCTTAGCCTTCCGGGAGCTGACCTTC. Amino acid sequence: CASSLAFRELTF. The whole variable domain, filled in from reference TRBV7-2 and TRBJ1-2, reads GAGVSQSPSNKVTEKGKDVELRCDPISGHTALYWYRQSLGQGLEFLIYFQGNSAPDKSGLPSDRFSAERTGGSVSTLTIQRTQQEDSAVYLCASSLAFRELTFGSGTRLTVV.

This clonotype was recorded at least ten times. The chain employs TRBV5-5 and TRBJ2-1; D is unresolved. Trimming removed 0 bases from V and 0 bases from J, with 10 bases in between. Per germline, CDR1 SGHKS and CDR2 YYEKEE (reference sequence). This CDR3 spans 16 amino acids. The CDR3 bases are TGTGCCAGCAGCTTGGGTCCGGTTCGCTCCTACAATGAGCAGTTCTTC. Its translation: CASSLGPVRSYNEQFF.

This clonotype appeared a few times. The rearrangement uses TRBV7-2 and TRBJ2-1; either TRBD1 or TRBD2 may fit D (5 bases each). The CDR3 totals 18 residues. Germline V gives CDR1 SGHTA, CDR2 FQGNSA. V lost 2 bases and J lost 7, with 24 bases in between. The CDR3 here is CASSLKSLGDGGQNEQFF. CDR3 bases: TGTGCCAGCAGCTTAAAGTCATTAGGGGACGGTGGGCAGAATGAGCAGTTCTTC.

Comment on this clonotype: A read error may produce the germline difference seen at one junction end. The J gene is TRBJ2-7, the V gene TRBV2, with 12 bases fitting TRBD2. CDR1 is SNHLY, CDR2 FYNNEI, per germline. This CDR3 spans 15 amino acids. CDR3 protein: CANSVRTSGIGEQYF. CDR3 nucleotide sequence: TGTGCCAACAGTGTCAGGACTAGCGGGATTGGCGAGCAGTACTTC.

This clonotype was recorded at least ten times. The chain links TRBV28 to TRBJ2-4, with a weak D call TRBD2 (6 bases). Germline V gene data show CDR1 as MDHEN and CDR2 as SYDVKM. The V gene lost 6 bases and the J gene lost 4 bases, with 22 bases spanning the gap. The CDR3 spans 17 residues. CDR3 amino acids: CASSPVRGRWLKNIQYF. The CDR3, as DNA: TGTGCCAGCAGCCCTGTGCGGGGCCGATGGCTTAAAAACATTCAGTACTTC.

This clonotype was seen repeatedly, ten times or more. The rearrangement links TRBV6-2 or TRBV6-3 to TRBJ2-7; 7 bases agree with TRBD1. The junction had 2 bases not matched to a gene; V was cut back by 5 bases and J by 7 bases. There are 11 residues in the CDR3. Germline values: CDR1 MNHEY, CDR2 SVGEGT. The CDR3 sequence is CASSEDREQYF. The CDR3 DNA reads TGTGCCAGCAGTGAGGACAGGGAGCAGTACTTC.

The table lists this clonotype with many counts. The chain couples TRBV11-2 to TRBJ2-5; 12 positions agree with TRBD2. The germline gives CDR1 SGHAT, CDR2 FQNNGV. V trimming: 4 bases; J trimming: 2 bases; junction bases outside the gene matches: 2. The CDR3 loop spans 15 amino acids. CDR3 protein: CASSWTSGVQETQYF. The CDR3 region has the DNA TGTGCCAGCAGCTGGACTAGCGGGGTACAAGAGACCCAGTACTTC.

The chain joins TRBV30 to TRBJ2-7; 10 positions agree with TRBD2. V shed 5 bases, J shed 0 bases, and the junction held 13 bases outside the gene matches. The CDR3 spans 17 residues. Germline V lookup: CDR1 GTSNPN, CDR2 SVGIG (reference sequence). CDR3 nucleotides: TGTGCCTGGTCCTCCGGGACTAGCGTGGGGAGCTCCTACGAGCAGTACTTC. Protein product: CAWSSGTSVGSSYEQYF. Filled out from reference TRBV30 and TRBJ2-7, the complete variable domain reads SQTIHQWPATLVQPVGSPLSLECTVEGTSNPNLYWYRQAAGRGLQLLFYSVGIGQISSEVPQNLSASRPQDRQFILSSKKLLLSDSGFYLCAWSSGTSVGSSYEQYFGPGTRLTVT.

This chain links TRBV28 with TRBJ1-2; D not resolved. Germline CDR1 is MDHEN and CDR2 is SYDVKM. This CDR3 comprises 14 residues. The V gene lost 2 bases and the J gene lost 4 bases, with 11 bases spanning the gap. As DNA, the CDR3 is TGTGCCAGCAGTTTACCCGCGGGTGGCTATGGCTACACCTTC. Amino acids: CASSLPAGGYGYTF.

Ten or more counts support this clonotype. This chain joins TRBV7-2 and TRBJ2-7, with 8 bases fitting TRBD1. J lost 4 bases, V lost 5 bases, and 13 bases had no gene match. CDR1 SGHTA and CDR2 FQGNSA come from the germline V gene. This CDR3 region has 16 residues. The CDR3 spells CASSPSGFQGAYEQYF. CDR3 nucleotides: TGTGCCAGCAGCCCCAGTGGGTTTCAGGGGGCTTACGAGCAGTACTTC. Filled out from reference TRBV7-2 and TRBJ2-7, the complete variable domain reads GAGVSQSPSNKVTEKGKDVELRCDPISGHTALYWYRQSLGQGLEFLIYFQGNSAPDKSGLPSDRFSAERTGGSVSTLTIQRTQQEDSAVYLCASSPSGFQGAYEQYFGPGTRLTVT.

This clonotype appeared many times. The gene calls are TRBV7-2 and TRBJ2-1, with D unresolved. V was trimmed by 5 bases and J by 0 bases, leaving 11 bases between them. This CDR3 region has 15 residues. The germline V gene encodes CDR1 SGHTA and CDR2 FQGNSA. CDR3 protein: CASSPTLSSYNEQFF. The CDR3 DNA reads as TGTGCCAGCAGCCCTACACTGAGCTCCTACAATGAGCAGTTCTTC.

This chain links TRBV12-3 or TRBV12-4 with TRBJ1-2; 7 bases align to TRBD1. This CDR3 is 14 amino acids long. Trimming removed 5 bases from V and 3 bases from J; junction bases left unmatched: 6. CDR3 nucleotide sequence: TGTGCCAGCAGTAAGGGGGGACAGTACTATGGCTACACCTTC. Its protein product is CASSKGGQYYGYTF.

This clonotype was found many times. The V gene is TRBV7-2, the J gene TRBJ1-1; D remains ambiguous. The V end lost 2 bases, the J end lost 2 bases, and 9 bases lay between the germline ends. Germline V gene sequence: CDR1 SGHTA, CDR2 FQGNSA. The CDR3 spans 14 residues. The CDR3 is CASSLSVGNTEAFF. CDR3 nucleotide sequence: TGTGCCAGCAGCTTATCAGTCGGCAACACTGAAGCTTTCTTT.

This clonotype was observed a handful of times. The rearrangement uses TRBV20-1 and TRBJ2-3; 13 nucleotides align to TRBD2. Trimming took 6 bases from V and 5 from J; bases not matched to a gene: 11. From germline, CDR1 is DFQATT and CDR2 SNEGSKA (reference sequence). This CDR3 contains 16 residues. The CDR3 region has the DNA TGCAGTGCCCATACTAGCGGGGGGGCCATGAAAGATACGCAGTATTTT. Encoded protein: CSAHTSGGAMKDTQYF.

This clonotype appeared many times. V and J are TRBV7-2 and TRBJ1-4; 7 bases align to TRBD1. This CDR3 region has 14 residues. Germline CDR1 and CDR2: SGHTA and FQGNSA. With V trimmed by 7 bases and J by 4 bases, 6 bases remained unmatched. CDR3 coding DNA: TGTGCCAGCACCAGGACAGGCATTAATGAAAAACTGTTTTTT. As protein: CASTRTGINEKLFF.

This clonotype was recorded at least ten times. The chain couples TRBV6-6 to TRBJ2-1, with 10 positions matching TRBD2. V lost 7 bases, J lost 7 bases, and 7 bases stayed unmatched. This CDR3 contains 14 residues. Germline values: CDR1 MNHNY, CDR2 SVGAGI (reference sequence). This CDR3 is CASNPSGRGNEQFF. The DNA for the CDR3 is TGTGCCAGCAACCCTAGCGGGAGAGGTAATGAGCAGTTCTTC.

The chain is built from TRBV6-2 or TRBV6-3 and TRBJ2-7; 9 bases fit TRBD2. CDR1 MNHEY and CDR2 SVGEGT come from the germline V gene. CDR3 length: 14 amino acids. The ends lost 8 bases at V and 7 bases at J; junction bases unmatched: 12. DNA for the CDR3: TGTGCCAGCGGTCCCGCGGGAGGGCCAAGGGAGCAGTACTTC. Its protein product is CASGPAGGPREQYF.

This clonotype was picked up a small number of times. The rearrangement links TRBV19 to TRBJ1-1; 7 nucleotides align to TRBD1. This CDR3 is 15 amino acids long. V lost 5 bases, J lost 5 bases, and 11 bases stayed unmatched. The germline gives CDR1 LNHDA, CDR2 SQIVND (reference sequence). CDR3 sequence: CASSVQTGTGTEAFF. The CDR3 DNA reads TGTGCCAGTAGTGTCCAGACAGGGACGGGGACTGAAGCTTTCTTT. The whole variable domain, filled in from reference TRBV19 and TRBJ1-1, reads DGGITQSPKYLFRKEGQNVTLSCEQNLNHDAMYWYRQDPGQGLRLIYYSQIVNDFQKGDIAEGYSVSREKKESFPLTVTSAQKNPTAFYLCASSVQTGTGTEAFFGQGTRLTVV.

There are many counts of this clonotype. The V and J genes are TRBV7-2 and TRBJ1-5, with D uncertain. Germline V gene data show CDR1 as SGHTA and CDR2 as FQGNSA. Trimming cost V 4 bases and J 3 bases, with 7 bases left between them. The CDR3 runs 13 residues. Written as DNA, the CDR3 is TGTGCCAGCAGCTCCCGGGCCAATCAGCCCCAGCATTTT. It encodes CASSSRANQPQHF.